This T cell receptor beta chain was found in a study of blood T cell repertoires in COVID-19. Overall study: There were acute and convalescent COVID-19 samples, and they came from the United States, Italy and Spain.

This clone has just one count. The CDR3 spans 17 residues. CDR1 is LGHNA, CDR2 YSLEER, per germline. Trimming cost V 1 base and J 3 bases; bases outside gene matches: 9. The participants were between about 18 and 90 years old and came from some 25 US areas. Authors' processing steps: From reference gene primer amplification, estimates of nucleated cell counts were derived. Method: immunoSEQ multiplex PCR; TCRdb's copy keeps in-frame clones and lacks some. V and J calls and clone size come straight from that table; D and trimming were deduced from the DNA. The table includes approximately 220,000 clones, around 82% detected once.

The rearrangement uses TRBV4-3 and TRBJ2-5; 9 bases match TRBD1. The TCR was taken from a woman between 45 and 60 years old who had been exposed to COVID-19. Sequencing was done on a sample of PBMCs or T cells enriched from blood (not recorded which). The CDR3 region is CASSQAVVGTGKETQYF. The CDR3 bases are TGCGCCAGCAGCCAAGCTGTGGTAGGGACAGGGAAAGAGACCCAGTACTTC.